Listed here are 7 T cell receptor beta chains from one sample, sequenced in a study of control samples from healthy donors and cancer patients. Produced via immunoSEQ multiplex PCR; TCRdb's table is partial and in-frame only. Of about 54,000 clones listed, approximately 96% are singletons. The specimen sequenced was blood. The receptors were gathered from a woman aged 25 to 45 in good health.

This rearrangement joins TRBV15 to TRBJ2-1; D is undetermined. Looked up from germline, CDR1 is LNHNV and CDR2 is YYDKDF (reference sequence). The CDR3 spans 18 residues. The germline V and J ends were trimmed by 6 bases and 0 bases, with 21 bases remaining between them. The CDR3 bases are TGTGCCACCAGGAGGTTGGGTTTTGTGGTGGACTCCTACAATGAGCAGTTCTTC. Its protein product is CATRRLGFVVDSYNEQFF.

This clone was counted a single time. V and J are TRBV11-2 and TRBJ2-7; no definite D call. The germline gives CDR1 SGHAT, CDR2 FQNNGV. Deletions cut 1 base from V and 0 bases from J, with 13 bases between. CDR3 length equals 16 residues. In DNA form, the CDR3 reads TGTGCCAGCAGCTTAGGCTTGCGATCCCTCTCCTACGAGCAGTACTTC. As protein: CASSLGLRSLSYEQYF.

V gene TRBV28 combines with J gene TRBJ1-1; the D is unclear. This CDR3 has 15 residues. From germline, CDR1 is MDHEN and CDR2 SYDVKM. Trimming stripped 5 bases from V and 1 base from J, with 14 bases between. The CDR3 sequence: CASSPTSTPNTEAFF. CDR3 sequence (DNA): TGTGCCAGCAGTCCGACGTCGACACCGAACACTGAAGCTTTCTTT.

This chain connects TRBV30 to TRBJ1-4, with 9 bases aligning to TRBD1. The CDR3 consists of 13 residues. Looked up from germline, CDR1 is GTSNPN and CDR2 is SVGIG (reference sequence). Trimming removed 5 bases from V and 8 bases from J; junction bases left unmatched: 6. The CDR3 region is CAWSTGGNEKLFF. The CDR3 nucleotides read TGTGCCTGGTCGACAGGGGGAAACGAAAAACTGTTTTTT.

This clone occurred once. The gene calls are TRBV5-1 and TRBJ1-4; TRBD1 might be the D (5 bases). Germline lookup yields CDR1 SGHRS and CDR2 YFSETQ. V lost 0 bases, J lost 5 bases, and 14 bases lay in between. This CDR3 has 16 amino acids. The CDR3 DNA reads as TGCGCCAGCAGCTTGGGGTTAACAGGAGAGAATGAAAAACTGTTTTTT. Amino acid sequence: CASSLGLTGENEKLFF.

The chain employs TRBV18 and TRBJ2-7, with 7 bases lining up with TRBD1. CDR1 is KGHSH and CDR2 is LQKENI in the germline V gene. With V trimmed by 4 bases and J by 3 bases, 18 bases remained unmatched. CDR3 size: 18 residues. The CDR3 here is CASSLTPPGTAKHYEQYF. The CDR3 region has the DNA TGTGCCAGCTCACTTACCCCCCCCGGGACAGCAAAACACTACGAGCAGTACTTC.

The chain is built from TRBV13 and TRBJ1-3, with 8 bases identical to TRBD1. Germline loops: CDR1 PRHDT, CDR2 FYEKMQ (reference sequence). The CDR3 is made up of 19 amino acids. J was trimmed by 2 bases and V by 0 bases; bases with no gene match: 12. CDR3 in amino acids: CASSLGLSRDRTTGNTIYF. CDR3 DNA: TGTGCCAGCAGCTTAGGCCTCTCCCGGGACAGGACAACTGGAAACACCATATATTTT. Variable domain in full (rest from reference TRBV13 and TRBJ1-3): AAGVIQSPRHLIKEKRETATLKCYPIPRHDTVYWYQQGPGQDPQFLISFYEKMQSDKGSIPDRFSAQQFSDYHSELNMSSLELGDSALYFCASSLGLSRDRTTGNTIYFGEGSWLTVV.